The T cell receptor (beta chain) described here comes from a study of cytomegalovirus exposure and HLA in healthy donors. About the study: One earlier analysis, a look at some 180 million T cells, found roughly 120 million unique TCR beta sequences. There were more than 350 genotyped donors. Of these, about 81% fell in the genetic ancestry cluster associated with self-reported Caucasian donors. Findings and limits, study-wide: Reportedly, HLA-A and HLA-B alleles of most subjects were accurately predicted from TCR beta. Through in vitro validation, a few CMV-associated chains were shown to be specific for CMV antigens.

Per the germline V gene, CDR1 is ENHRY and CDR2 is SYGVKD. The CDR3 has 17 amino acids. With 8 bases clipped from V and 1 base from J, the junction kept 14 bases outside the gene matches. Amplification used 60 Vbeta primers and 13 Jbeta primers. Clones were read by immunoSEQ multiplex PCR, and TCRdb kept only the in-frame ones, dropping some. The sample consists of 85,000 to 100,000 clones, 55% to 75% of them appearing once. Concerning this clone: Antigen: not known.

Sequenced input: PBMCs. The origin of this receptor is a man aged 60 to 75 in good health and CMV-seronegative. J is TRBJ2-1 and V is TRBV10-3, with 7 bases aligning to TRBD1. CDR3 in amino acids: CAISENAAGGSYNEQFF. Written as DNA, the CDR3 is TGTGCCATCTCGGAAAACGCGGCAGGGGGTTCCTACAATGAGCAGTTCTTC.